These T cell receptor beta chains were read from a single sample in a study of Graves' ophthalmopathy and Graves' hyperthyroidism. TCRdb fed the multiplex PCR reads into MiXCR, producing one record per CDR3 protein. The sample lists about 550,000 distinct CDR3 sequences; under 45% were seen once. Material: peripheral blood or thyroid tissue (not recorded which). The receptors stem from an adult man with Graves' hyperthyroidism. Each CDR3 is given with its conserved first and last residue. D genes are given only for firm matches. Clone size appears in some rows only: once, few, many, or a class for an expanded clone.

CDR3 DNA | CDR3 protein | clone size | J gene | D gene | V gene
TGCAGTGCTAGAGAGGAGTGGAAAACGGGAGAGCAGTACTTC | CSAREEWKTGEQYF | - | TRBJ2-7 | - | TRBV20-1
TGCAGTGCCAAAAAGGGGAGCATGAACACTGAAGCTTTCTTT | CSAKKGSMNTEAFF | many | TRBJ1-1 | - | TRBV20-1
TGCAGTGCTAGATCCGGGACAGGGGGCTTGGATACGCAGTATTTT | CSARSGTGGLDTQYF | few | TRBJ2-3 | TRBD1 | TRBV20-1
TGCAGCGTGACAGCAGGGGACGAAAAACTGTTTTTT | CSVTAGDEKLFF | - | TRBJ1-4 | - | TRBV29-1
TGCGCCAGCAGTGGGCAAGGGATCACTGAAGCTTTCTTT | CASSGQGITEAFF | many | TRBJ1-1 | - | TRBV10-1
TGTGCCACCAGCAGAGACAGGGTACCCGGGGAGCTGTTTTTT | CATSRDRVPGELFF | few | TRBJ2-2 | - | TRBV15
TGCAGTGCCGCAGCGGGAGGGAGCTCCTACGAGCAGTACTTC | CSAAAGGSSYEQYF | - | TRBJ2-7 | TRBD2 | TRBV20-1
TGTGCCAGCAGCTTGGCCGGGGGAGGGCCCTACGAGCAGTACTTC | CASSLAGGGPYEQYF | few | TRBJ2-7 | TRBD2 | TRBV7-9
TGTGCCAGCACTGAGGGACAGGGTTATGGCTACACCTTC | CASTEGQGYGYTF | few | TRBJ1-2 | TRBD1 | TRBV6-2/TRBV6-3
TGTGCCAGCAGTCCAACGGATGCAACTAATGAAAAACTGTTTTTT | CASSPTDATNEKLFF | - | TRBJ1-4 | - | TRBV28
TGTGCCAGCAGTTACTCGGAGTCTAGCGGAGAGCAGTACTTC | CASSYSESSGEQYF | many | TRBJ2-7 | TRBD2 | TRBV6-5
TGTGCCAGCACCGTCCCCGGGACAGGGAACACTGAAGCTTTCTTT | CASTVPGTGNTEAFF | many | TRBJ1-1 | TRBD1 | TRBV6-1
TGTGCCAGCAGAAGCGACAGAGACTACGAGCAGTACTTC | CASRSDRDYEQYF | many | TRBJ2-7 | - | TRBV6-2/TRBV6-3
TGTGCCAGCAGTGAAGATTTCCGGGGCCTCAATCAGCCCCAGCATTTT | CASSEDFRGLNQPQHF | - | TRBJ1-5 | - | TRBV6-5
TGTGCCAGCAGTTTTGGGTCTACATCACCCCTCCACTTT | CASSFGSTSPLHF | few | TRBJ1-6 | - | TRBV28
TGTGCCAGCAGTTTATTGGGGACAGGGACCGGCTACACCTTC | CASSLLGTGTGYTF | - | TRBJ1-2 | TRBD1 | TRBV27
TGTGCCAGCAGCCAAGGGGGAGACGATGGCTACACCTTC | CASSQGGDDGYTF | - | TRBJ1-2 | - | TRBV7-9
TGTGCCAGCAGCTTACGAGGACAGGGAATGGATGAAGAGACCCAGTACTTC | CASSLRGQGMDEETQYF | - | TRBJ2-5 | TRBD1 | TRBV7-9
TGTGCCAGCAGCTTGAACAGGGGCAGAGGGGCGTTTGGCTACACCTTC | CASSLNRGRGAFGYTF | - | TRBJ1-2 | TRBD1 | TRBV7-2
TGTGCCAGTAGTATTCTTCCGGGGACAGGGTCTCAAGAGACCCAGTACTTC | CASSILPGTGSQETQYF | many | TRBJ2-5 | TRBD1 | TRBV19
TGTGCCAGCAGGGGGAACAGGGCCGAGTCTGGAAACACCTTC | CASRGNRAESGNTF | - | TRBJ1-2 | - | TRBV2
TGTGCCAGTAGTATGGGTTTAGCTGGGGCCAACGTCCTGACTTTC | CASSMGLAGANVLTF | many | TRBJ2-6 | - | TRBV19
TGTGCCAGCAGTAATCCGAGAAGGGGTGTGGAGACCCAGTACTTC | CASSNPRRGVETQYF | few | TRBJ2-5 | - | TRBV12-3/TRBV12-4
TGCAGTGCTCCCGGGCAACTTTTCAATCAGCCCCAGCATTTT | CSAPGQLFNQPQHF | - | TRBJ1-5 | - | TRBV20-1
TGCAGCGTAACTTATGGCCGGGATTGGGAGACCCAGTACTTC | CSVTYGRDWETQYF | - | TRBJ2-5 | - | TRBV29-1
TGTGCCAGCAGTTTGGGGCAGGCCAACGCGGAAGCTTTCTTT | CASSLGQANAEAFF | - | TRBJ1-1 | - | TRBV27
TGTGCCAGCAGCTTAGCCGGGGGCGGTCAGCCCCAGCATTTT | CASSLAGGGQPQHF | many | TRBJ1-5 | - | TRBV7-8
TGCGCCAGCAGTGAGTCTGAAACCAATCAGCCCCAGCATTTT | CASSESETNQPQHF | many | TRBJ1-5 | - | TRBV10-2
TGTGCCAGCAGTACAGATGCAGGGAGCGGAGAGACCCAGTACTTC | CASSTDAGSGETQYF | - | TRBJ2-5 | - | TRBV27
TGTGCCAGCAGTCAAGACAACAGGGATCACTACGAGCAGTACTTC | CASSQDNRDHYEQYF | - | TRBJ2-7 | - | TRBV14
TGCGCCAGCAGCTCGCAGGGAGAGACCCAGTACTTC | CASSSQGETQYF | many | TRBJ2-5 | - | TRBV5-1
TGTGCCAGCAGCGCCGGGCCGCAAAGCTCCTACGAGCAGTACTTC | CASSAGPQSSYEQYF | many | TRBJ2-7 | - | TRBV9
TGTGCCATCACGGGCGAGGGTATAGATACGCAGTATTTT | CAITGEGIDTQYF | - | TRBJ2-3 | - | TRBV10-3
TGCAGCGTGGCACCTCCCCGGGGGGACTACCTTCGGTATGGCTACACCTTC | CSVAPPRGDYLRYGYTF | many | TRBJ1-2 | - | TRBV29-1
TGCAGCGGGCGATCGGACAGGGAGAGCTACGAGCAGTACTTC | CSGRSDRESYEQYF | many | TRBJ2-7 | TRBD1 | TRBV29-1
TGTGCCAGCAGCGTATCCCTCAGTGGGCTACTCTCTGGGGCCAACGTCCTGACTTTC | CASSVSLSGLLSGANVLTF | many | TRBJ2-6 | - | TRBV9
TGTGCCAGCAGCTTAGAGGGGGGAGGACAAGAGACCCAGTACTTC | CASSLEGGGQETQYF | - | TRBJ2-5 | - | TRBV7-2
TGTGCCACCAGTGCTAGAAGGACAGGGGTCGATGAGCAGTACTTC | CATSARRTGVDEQYF | - | TRBJ2-7 | TRBD1 | TRBV24-1
TGTGCCAGCAGCCCGGGACAGCATCAGCCCCAGCATTTT | CASSPGQHQPQHF | many | TRBJ1-5 | TRBD1 | TRBV11-3
TGTGCCAGCAGTCGACGGACTCCCCCCGACTACGAGCAGTACTTC | CASSRRTPPDYEQYF | many | TRBJ2-7 | - | TRBV6-6
TGTGCCATCAGAACCCCAGGGTCCCCCGGGGAGCTGTTTTTT | CAIRTPGSPGELFF | few | TRBJ2-2 | - | TRBV10-3
TGTGCCAGCAGTGCTAGAGATCCGTCGCACAGGTCCTATGGCTACACCTTC | CASSARDPSHRSYGYTF | - | TRBJ1-2 | - | TRBV25-1
TGTGCCAGCAGCCCTGGGATTAGCAGGAGCTCTGGGGCCAACGTCCTGACTTTC | CASSPGISRSSGANVLTF | once | TRBJ2-6 | - | TRBV7-2
TGTGCCAGCAGTTTCACGGGAATTAATGAAAAACTGTTTTTT | CASSFTGINEKLFF | many | TRBJ1-4 | - | TRBV12-3/TRBV12-4
TGTGCCAGCAGTGAATATGGGAAGGGAGGGGAGACTGAAGCTTTCTTT | CASSEYGKGGETEAFF | many | TRBJ1-1 | - | TRBV25-1
TGTGCCATCAGTGGGGGCGAATTCTACGAGCAGTACTTC | CAISGGEFYEQYF | many | TRBJ2-7 | - | TRBV10-3
TGTGCCAGTAGTCCAAGGCGAGGTAGCGGGAGTTTCTACGAGCAGTACTTC | CASSPRRGSGSFYEQYF | many | TRBJ2-7 | TRBD2 | TRBV19
TGTGCCAGCAGCGTAGGACTGTACACTGAAGCTTTCTTT | CASSVGLYTEAFF | - | TRBJ1-1 | - | TRBV9
TGCGCCAGCAGTGAGACCGGACTAGCTGGAACAGATACGCAGTATTTT | CASSETGLAGTDTQYF | few | TRBJ2-3 | TRBD2 | TRBV10-1